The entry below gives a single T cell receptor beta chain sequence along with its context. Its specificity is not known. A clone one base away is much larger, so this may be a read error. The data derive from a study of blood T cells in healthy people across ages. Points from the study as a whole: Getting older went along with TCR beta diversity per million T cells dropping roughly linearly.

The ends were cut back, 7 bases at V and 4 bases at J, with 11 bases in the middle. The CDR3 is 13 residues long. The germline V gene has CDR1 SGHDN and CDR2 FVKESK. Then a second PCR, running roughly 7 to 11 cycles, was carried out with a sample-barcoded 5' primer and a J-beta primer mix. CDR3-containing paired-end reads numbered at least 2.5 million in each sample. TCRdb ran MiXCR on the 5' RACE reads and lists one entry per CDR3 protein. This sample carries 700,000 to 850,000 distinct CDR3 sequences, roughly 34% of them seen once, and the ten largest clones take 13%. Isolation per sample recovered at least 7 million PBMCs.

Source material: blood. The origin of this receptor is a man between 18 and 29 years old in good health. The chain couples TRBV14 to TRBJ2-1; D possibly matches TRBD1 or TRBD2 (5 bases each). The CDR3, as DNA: TGTGCCAGCAACCCCGGGGCTTACAATGAGCAGTTCTTC. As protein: CASNPGAYNEQFF.